This T cell receptor (beta chain) was captured by sequencing in a study of T-cell memory formation after mild COVID-19. TCRdb used MiXCR to reprocess the 5' RACE reads, holding one entry per CDR3 protein. The sample has about 290,000 distinct CDR3 sequences, about a sixth seen once. In its sample, this clonotype was seen many times. What was sequenced was PBMCs or a T cell subset sorted from them (not recorded which). The sequence derives from a man aged 18 to 30 who had mild COVID-19 (a few samples of this study predate the infection). Cell type and time point are not known.

CDR3 sequence reads: CASSSGGGRGYGYTF. For the CDR3, the DNA is TGTGCCAGCAGTTCCGGCGGAGGGCGAGGCTATGGCTACACCTTC. The chain couples TRBV6-5 to TRBJ1-2; D gene uncertain. The CDR3 length is 15 residues. The ends were cut back, 4 bases at V and 4 bases at J, with 16 bases in the middle. Germline V gene sequence: CDR1 MNHEY, CDR2 SVGAGI.